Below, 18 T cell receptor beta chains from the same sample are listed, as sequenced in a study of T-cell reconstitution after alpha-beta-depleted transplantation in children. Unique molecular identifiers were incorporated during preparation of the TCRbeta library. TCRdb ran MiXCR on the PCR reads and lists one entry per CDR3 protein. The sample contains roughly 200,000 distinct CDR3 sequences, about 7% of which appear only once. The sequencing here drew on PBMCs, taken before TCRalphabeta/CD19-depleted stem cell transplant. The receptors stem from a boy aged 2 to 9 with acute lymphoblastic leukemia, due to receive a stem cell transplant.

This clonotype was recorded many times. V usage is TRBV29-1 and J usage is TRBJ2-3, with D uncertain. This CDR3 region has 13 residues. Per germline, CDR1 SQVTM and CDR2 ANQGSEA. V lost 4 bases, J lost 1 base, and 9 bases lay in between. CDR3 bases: TGCAGCGTTGGACCGAGCGGCACAGATACGCAGTATTTT. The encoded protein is CSVGPSGTDTQYF.

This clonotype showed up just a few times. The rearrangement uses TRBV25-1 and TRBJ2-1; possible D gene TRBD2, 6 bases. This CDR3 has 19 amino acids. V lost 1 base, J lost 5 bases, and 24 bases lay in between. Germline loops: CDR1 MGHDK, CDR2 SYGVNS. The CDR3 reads CASSEFSFLAGNPDNEQFF. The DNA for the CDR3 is TGTGCCAGCAGTGAATTTAGTTTTCTGGCGGGGAACCCTGACAATGAGCAGTTCTTC.

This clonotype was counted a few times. The CDR3 loop reads CASSFGTPARPYGYTF. The CDR3 DNA follows: TGTGCCAGCAGCTTTGGGACACCGGCCAGACCCTATGGCTACACCTTC. The chain has TRBV5-5 and TRBJ1-2, with a weak D call TRBD1 (6 bases). The CDR3 covers 16 residues. With 2 bases removed from V and 4 bases from J, the gap between germline ends came to 18 bases. Germline V gene sequence: CDR1 SGHKS, CDR2 YYEKEE (reference sequence).

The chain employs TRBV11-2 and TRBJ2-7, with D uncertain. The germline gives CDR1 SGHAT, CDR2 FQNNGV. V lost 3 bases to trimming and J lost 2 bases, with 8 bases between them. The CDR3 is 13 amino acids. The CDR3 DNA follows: TGTGCCAGCAGCTTCGACGGACCCTACGAGCAGTACTTC. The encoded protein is CASSFDGPYEQYF.

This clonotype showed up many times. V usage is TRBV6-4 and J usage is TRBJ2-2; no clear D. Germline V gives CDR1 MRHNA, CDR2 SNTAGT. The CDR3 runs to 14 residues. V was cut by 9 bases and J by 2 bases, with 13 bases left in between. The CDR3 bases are TGTGCCAGAAAGACTTTACTTAACACCGGGGAGCTGTTTTTT. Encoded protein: CARKTLLNTGELFF.

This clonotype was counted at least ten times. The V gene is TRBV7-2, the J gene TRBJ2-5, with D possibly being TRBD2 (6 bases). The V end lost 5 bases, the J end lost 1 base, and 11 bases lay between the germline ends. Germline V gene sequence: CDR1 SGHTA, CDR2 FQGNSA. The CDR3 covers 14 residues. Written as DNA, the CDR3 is TGTGCCAGCAGCCCCTCGGGACTCCAAGAGACCCAGTACTTC. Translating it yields CASSPSGLQETQYF. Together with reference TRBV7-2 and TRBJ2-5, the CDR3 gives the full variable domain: GAGVSQSPSNKVTEKGKDVELRCDPISGHTALYWYRQSLGQGLEFLIYFQGNSAPDKSGLPSDRFSAERTGGSVSTLTIQRTQQEDSAVYLCASSPSGLQETQYFGPGTRLLVL.

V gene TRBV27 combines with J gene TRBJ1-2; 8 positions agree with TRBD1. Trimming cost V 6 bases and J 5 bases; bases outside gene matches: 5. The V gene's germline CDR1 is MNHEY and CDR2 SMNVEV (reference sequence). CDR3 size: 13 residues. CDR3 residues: CASRRTGRYGYTF. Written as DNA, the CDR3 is TGTGCCAGCAGACGGACAGGGCGATATGGCTACACCTTC.

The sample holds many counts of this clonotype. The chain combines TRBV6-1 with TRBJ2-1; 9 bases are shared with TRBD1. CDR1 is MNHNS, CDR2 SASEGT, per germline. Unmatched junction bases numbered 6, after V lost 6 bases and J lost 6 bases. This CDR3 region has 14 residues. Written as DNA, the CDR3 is TGTGCCAGCAGGGCCGGGACAGGGCCCAATGAGCAGTTCTTC. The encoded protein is CASRAGTGPNEQFF.

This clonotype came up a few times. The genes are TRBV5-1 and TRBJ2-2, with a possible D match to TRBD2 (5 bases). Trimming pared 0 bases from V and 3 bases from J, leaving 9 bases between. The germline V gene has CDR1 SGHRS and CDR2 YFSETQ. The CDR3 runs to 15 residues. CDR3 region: CASSLELGYTGELFF. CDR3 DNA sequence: TGCGCCAGCAGCTTGGAACTAGGGTACACCGGGGAGCTGTTTTTT.

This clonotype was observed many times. CDR3 sequence reads: CASSWAGGRYEQYF. CDR3 bases: TGTGCCAGCAGTTGGGCGGGGGGACGCTACGAGCAGTACTTC. The genes are TRBV12-3 or TRBV12-4 and TRBJ2-7; 8 positions match TRBD2. V trimming: 4 bases; J trimming: 3 bases; junction bases outside the gene matches: 5. The CDR3 loop spans 14 amino acids.

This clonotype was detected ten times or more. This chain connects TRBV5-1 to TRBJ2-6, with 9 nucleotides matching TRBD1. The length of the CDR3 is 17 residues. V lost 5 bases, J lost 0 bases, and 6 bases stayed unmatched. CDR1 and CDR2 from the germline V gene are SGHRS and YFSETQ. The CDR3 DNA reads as TGCGCCAGCAGTCACGGGACAGGGAGCTCTGGGGCCAACGTCCTGACTTTC. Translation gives CASSHGTGSSGANVLTF.

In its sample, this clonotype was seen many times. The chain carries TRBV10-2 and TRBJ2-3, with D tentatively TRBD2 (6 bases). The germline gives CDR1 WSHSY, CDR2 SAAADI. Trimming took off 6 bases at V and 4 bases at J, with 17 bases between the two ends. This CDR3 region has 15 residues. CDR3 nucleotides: TGCGCCAGCAGGGTGGCTAGCGAGAGTGCAGATACGCAGTATTTT. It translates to CASRVASESADTQYF.

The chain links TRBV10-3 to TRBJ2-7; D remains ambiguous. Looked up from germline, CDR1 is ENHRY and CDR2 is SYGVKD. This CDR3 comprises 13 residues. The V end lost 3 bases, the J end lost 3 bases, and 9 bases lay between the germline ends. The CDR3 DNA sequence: TGTGCCATCAGTGAACCATCCATCTACGAGCAGTACTTC. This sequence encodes CAISEPSIYEQYF.

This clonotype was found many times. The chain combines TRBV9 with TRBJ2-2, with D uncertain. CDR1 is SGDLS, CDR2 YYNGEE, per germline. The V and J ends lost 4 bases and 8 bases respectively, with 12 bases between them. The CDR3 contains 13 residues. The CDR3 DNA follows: TGTGCCAGCAGCCCTTCTTATCCTGGGGAGCTGTTTTTT. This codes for CASSPSYPGELFF.

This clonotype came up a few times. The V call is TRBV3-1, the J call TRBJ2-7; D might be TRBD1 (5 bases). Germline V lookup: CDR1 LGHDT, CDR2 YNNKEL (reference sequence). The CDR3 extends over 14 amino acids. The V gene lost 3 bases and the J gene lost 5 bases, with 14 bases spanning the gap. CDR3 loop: CASSHLGVVHEQYF. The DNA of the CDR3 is TGTGCCAGCAGCCATCTAGGGGTTGTCCACGAGCAGTACTTC.

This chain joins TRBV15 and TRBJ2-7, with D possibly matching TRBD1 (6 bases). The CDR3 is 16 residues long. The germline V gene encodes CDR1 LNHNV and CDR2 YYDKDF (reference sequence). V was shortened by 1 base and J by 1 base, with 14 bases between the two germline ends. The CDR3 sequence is CATSRVTGSFSYEQYF. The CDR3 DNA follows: TGTGCCACCAGCAGAGTAACAGGGTCCTTTTCCTACGAGCAGTACTTC. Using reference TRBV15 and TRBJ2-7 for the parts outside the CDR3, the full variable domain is DAMVIQNPRYQVTQFGKPVTLSCSQTLNHNVMYWYQQKSSQAPKLLFHYYDKDFNNEADTPDNFQSRRPNTSFCFLDIRSPGLGDTAMYLCATSRVTGSFSYEQYFGPGTRLTVT.

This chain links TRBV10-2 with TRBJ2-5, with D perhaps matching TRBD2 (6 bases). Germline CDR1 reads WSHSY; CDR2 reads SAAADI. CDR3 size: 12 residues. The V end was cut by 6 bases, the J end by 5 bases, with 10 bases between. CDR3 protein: CASSGGDETQYF. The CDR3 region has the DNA TGCGCCAGCAGCGGCGGGGATGAGACCCAGTACTTC.

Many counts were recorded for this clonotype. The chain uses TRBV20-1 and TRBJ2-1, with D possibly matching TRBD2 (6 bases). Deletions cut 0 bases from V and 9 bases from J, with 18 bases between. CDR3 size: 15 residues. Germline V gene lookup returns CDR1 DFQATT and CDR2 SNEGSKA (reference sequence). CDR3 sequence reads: CSARDRIRLVGEQFF. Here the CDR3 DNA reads TGCAGTGCTAGAGATCGCATCCGACTAGTCGGTGAGCAGTTCTTC.